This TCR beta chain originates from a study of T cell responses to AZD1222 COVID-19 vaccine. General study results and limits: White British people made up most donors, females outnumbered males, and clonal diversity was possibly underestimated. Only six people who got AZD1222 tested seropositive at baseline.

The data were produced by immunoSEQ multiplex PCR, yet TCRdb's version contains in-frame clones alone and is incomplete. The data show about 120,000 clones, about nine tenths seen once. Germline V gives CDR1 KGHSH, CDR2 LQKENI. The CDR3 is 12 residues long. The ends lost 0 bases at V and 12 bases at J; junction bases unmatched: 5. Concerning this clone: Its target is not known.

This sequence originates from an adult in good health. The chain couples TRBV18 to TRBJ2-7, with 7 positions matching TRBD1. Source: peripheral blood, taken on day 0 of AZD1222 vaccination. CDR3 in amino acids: CASSPPFGTAYF. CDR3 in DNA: TGTGCCAGCTCACCACCTTTCGGGACAGCGTACTTC.